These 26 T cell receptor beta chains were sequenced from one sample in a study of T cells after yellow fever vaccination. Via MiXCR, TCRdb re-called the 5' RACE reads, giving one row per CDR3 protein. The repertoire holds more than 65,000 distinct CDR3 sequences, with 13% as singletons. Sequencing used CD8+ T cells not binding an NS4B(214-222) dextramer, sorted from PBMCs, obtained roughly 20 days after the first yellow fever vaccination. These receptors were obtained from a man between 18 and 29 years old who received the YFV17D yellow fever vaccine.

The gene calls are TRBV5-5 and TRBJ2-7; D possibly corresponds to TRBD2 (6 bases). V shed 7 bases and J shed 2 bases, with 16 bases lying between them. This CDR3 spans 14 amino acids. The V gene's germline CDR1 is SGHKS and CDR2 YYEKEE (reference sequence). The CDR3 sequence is CASRSSVSTYEQYF. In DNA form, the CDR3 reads TGTGCCAGCCGATCTAGCGTCTCTACCTACGAGCAGTACTTC. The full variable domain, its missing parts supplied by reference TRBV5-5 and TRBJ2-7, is DAGVTQSPTHLIKTRGQQVTLRCSPISGHKSVSWYQQVLGQGPQFIFQYYEKEERGRGNFPDRFSARQFPNYSSELNVNALLLGDSALYLCASRSSVSTYEQYFGPGTRLTVT.

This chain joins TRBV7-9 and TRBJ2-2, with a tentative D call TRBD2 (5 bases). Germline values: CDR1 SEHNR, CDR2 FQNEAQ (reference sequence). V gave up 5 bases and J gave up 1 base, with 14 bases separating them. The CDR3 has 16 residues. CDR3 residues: CASSKIALLNTGELFF. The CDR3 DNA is TGTGCCAGCAGCAAGATAGCGCTACTGAACACCGGGGAGCTGTTTTTT.

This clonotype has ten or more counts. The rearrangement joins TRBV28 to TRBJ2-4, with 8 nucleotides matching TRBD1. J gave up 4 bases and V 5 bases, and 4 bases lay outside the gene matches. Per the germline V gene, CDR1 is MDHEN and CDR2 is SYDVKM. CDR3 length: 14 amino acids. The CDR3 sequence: CASSPRTGKNIQYF. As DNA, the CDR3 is TGTGCCAGCAGTCCTCGGACAGGGAAAAACATTCAGTACTTC.

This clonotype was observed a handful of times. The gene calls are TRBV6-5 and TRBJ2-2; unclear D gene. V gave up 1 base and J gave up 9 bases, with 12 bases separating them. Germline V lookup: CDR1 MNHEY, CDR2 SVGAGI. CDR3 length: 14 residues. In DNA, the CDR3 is TGTGCCAGCAGTTACTTCGACTCCAGCAGGGAGCTGTTTTTT. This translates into CASSYFDSSRELFF.

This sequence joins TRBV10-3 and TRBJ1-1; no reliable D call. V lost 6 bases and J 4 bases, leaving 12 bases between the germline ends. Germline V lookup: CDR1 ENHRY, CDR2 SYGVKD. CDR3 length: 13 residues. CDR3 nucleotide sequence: TGTGCCATCAGGATGACAATCGCCACTGAAGCTTTCTTT. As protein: CAIRMTIATEAFF.

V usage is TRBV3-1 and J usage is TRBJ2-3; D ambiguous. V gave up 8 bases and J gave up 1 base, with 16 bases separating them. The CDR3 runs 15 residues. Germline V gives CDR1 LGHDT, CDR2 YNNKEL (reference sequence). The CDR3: CASAKGRRGTDTQYF. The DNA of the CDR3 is TGTGCCAGCGCCAAAGGGCGGAGAGGCACAGATACGCAGTATTTT.

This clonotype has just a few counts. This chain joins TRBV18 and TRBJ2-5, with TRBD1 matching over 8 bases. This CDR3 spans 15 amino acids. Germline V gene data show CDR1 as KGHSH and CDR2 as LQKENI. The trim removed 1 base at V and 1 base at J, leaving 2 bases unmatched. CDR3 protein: CASSPLDRAQETQYF. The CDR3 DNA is TGTGCCAGCTCACCACTGGACAGGGCCCAAGAGACCCAGTACTTC.

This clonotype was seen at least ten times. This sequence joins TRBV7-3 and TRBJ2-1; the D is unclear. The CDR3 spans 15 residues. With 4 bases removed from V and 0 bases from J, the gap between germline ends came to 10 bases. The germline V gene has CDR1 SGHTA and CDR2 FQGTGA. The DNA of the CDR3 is TGTGCCAGCAGCTCCCGACGGAGCTCCTACAATGAGCAGTTCTTC. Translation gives CASSSRRSSYNEQFF.

CDR3 residues: CATSSHRGPTDTQYF. CDR3 DNA sequence: TGTGCCACCAGCTCCCACAGGGGGCCCACAGATACGCAGTATTTT. The chain is built from TRBV15 and TRBJ2-3, with 9 nucleotides matching TRBD1. V dropped 5 bases and J dropped 2; count of bases not matched to a gene: 5. Looked up from germline, CDR1 is LNHNV and CDR2 is YYDKDF (reference sequence). CDR3 length: 15 residues.

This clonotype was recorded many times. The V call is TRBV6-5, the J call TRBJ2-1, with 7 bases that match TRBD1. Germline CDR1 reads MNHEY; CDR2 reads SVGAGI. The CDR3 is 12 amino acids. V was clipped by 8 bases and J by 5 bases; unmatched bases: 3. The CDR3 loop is CASGDRNNEQFF. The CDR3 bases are TGTGCCAGCGGGGACAGAAACAATGAGCAGTTCTTC.

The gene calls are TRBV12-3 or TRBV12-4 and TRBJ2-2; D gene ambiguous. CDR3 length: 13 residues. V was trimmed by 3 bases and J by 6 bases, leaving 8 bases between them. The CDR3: CASSFGVSGELFF. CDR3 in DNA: TGTGCCAGCAGTTTTGGAGTTTCCGGGGAGCTGTTTTTT.

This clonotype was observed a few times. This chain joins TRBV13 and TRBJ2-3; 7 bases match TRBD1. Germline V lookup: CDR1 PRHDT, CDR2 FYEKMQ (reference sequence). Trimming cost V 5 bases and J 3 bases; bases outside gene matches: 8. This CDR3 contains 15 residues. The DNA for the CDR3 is TGTGCCAGCAGCACTGGGACAGAGAGAACAGATACGCAGTATTTT. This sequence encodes CASSTGTERTDTQYF.

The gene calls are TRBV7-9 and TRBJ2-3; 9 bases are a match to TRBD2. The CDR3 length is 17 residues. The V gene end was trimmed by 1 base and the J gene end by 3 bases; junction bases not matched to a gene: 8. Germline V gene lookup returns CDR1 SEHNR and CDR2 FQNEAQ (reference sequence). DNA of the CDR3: TGTGCCAGCAGCTTAGTTGGCACTAGCGGGCCGACAGATACGCAGTATTTT. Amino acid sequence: CASSLVGTSGPTDTQYF.

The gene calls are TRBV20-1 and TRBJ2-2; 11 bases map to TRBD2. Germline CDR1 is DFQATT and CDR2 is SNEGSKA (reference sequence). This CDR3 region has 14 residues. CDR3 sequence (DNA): TGCAGGGATAATCTAGCGGGGGGCACCGGGGAGCTGTTTTTT. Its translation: CRDNLAGGTGELFF.

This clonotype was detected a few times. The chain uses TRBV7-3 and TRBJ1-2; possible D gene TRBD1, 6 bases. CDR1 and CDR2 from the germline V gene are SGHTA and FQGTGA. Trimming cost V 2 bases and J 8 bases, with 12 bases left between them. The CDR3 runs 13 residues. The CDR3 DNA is TGTGCCAGCAGCTTACCAGGGGAGGTGGGCTACACCTTC. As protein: CASSLPGEVGYTF. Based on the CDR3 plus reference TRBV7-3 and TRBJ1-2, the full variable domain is GAGVSQTPSNKVTEKGKYVELRCDPISGHTALYWYRQSLGQGPEFLIYFQGTGAADDSGLPNDRFFAVRPEGSVSTLKIQRTERGDSAVYLCASSLPGEVGYTFGSGTRLTVV.

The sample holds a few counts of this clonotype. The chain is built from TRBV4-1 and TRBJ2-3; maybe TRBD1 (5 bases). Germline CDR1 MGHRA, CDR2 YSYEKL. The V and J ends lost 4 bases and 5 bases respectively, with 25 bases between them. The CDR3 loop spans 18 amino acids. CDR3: CASSLSQGFVIIGDTQYF. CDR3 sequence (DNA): TGCGCCAGCAGCCTTTCCCAGGGTTTCGTTATTATCGGAGATACGCAGTATTTT.

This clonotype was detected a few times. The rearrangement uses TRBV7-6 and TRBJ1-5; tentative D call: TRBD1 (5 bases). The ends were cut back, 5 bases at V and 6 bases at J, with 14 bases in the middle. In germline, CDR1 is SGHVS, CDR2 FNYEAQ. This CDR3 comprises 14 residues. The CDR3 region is CASSREPGAQPQHF. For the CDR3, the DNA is TGTGCCAGCAGCCGGGAGCCTGGGGCTCAGCCCCAGCATTTT.

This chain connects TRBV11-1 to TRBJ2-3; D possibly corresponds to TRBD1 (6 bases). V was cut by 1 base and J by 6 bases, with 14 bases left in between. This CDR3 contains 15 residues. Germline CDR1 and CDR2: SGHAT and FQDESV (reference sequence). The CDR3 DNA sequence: TGTGCCAGCAGCTTAGGGGGCAGGGGCCACGATACGCAGTATTTT. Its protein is CASSLGGRGHDTQYF.

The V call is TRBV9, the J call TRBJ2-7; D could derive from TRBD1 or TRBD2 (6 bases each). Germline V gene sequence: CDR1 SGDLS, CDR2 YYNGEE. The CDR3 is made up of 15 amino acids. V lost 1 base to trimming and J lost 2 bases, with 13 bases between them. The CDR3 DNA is TGTGCCAGCAGCGTAAGGGGGACTCCGCCCTACGAGCAGTACTTC. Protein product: CASSVRGTPPYEQYF.

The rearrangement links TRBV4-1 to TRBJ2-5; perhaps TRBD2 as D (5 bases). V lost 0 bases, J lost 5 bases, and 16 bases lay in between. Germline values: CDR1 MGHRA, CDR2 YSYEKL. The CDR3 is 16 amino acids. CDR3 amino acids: CASSQDLSELGETQYF. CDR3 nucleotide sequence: TGCGCCAGCAGCCAAGATCTTTCCGAACTAGGGGAGACCCAGTACTTC.

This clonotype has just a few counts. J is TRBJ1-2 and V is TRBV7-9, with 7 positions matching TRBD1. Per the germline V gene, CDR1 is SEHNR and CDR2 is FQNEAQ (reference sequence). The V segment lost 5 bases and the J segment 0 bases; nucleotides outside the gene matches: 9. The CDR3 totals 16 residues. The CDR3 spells CASSLSDRASNYGYTF. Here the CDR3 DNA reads TGTGCCAGCAGCCTGAGCGACAGGGCTTCTAACTATGGCTACACCTTC.

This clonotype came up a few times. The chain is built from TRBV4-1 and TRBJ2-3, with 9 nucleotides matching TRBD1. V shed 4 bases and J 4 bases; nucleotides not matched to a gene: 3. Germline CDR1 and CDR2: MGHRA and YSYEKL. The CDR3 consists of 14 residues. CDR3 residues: CASSRTGVADTQYF. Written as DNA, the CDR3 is TGCGCCAGCAGCCGGACAGGGGTGGCAGATACGCAGTATTTT.

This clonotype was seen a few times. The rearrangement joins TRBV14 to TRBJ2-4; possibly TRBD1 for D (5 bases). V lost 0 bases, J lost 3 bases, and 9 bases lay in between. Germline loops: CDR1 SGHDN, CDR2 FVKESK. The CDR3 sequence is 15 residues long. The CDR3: CASSQDLGVKNIQYF. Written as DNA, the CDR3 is TGTGCCAGCAGCCAAGATTTAGGGGTCAAAAACATTCAGTACTTC.

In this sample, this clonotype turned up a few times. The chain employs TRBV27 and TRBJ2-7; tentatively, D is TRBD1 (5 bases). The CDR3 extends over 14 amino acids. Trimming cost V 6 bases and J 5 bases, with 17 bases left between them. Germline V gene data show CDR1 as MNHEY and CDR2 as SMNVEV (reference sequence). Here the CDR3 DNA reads TGTGCCAGCAGGGCCATGGGGCCGATAAACGAGCAGTACTTC. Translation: CASRAMGPINEQYF.

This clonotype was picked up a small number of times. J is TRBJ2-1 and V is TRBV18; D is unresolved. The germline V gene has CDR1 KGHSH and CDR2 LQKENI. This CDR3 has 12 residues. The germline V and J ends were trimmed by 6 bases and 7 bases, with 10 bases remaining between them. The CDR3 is CASSTQWNEQFF. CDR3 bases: TGTGCCAGCTCGACCCAGTGGAATGAGCAGTTCTTC.

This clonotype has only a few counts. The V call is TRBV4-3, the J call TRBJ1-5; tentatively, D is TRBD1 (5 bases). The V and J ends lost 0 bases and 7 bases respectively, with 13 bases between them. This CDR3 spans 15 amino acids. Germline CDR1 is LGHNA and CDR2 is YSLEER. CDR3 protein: CASSQEWQGHQPQHF. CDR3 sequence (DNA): TGCGCCAGCAGCCAAGAATGGCAGGGCCACCAGCCCCAGCATTTT.